This is a list of T cell receptor beta chains from one sample in a study of blood T cell repertoires in COVID-19. The table came from immunoSEQ multiplex PCR; TCRdb's copy has only in-frame clones and leaves some out. The sample lists 300,000 to 450,000 clones; more than 80% were seen once. Material: peripheral blood. Receptors were obtained from a young woman with COVID-19, enrolled during active disease. Each CDR3 is given with its conserved first and last residue.

V,CDR3
TRBV6-1,CASSDRGNTEAFF
TRBV6-5,CASRGTLPYAFF
TRBV19,CASSLAGLADTQYF
TRBV6-6,CASNGGGFATNEKLFF
TRBV24-1,CATRGQMNTEAFF
TRBV7-9,CASSTYLAGGYNEQFF
TRBV4-1,CASSHPGTGGEYGYTF
TRBV10-1,CASSRNRVPDTQYF
TRBV9,CASSVRTSGGPYSYNEQFF
TRBV5-4,CASSLEPDTQYF
TRBV6-1,CASSGRPGQGINTGELFF
TRBV19,CASSRSPNTGELFF
TRBV10-3,CAISSLDRGYGYTF
TRBV2,CASSTMRDSYGYTF
TRBV5-4,CASSTSGTGDSYEQYF
TRBV3-1/TRBV3-2,CASSQGAGGTASNQPQHF
TRBV27,CASSPPVRELFF
TRBV3-1/TRBV3-2,CASSRELDRGETQYF
TRBV7-2,CASSLVGTTYYEQYF
TRBV10-1,CASSGWTGVGETQYF
TRBV7-6,CASSPQTLGVRDNSPLHF
TRBV7-2,CASSLARQGRYNEQFF